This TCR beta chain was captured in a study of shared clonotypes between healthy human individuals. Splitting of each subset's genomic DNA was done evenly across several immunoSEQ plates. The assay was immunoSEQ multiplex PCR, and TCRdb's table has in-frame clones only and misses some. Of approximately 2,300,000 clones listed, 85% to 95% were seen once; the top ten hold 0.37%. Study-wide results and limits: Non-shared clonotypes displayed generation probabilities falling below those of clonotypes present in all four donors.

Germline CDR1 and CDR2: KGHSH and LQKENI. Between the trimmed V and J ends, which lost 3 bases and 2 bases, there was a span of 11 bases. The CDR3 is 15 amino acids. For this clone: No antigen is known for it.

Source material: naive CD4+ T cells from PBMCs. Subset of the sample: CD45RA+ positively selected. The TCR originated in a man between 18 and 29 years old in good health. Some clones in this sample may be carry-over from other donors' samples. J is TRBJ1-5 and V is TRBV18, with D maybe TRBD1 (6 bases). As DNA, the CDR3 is TGTGCCAGCTCACCCATACAGGGACGCAATCAGCCCCAGCATTTT. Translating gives CASSPIQGRNQPQHF.